These 9 T cell receptor beta chains were all obtained from the same sample, sequenced in a study of response to subunit inactivated influenza vaccine. From the RT-PCR reads, TCRdb called clonotypes with MiXCR, one entry per CDR3 protein. Of 400,000 to 650,000 distinct CDR3 sequences in the sample, approximately 6.9% are singletons; the top ten hold around 13%. Sequencing was performed on PBMCs from blood, taken roughly 24 months after vaccination. The receptors shown here come from a man between 50 and 75 years old who received an inactivated influenza vaccine.

This clonotype was seen more than once but under ten times. The chain carries TRBV15 and TRBJ2-7; TRBD2 agrees at 7 bases. Looked up from germline, CDR1 is LNHNV and CDR2 is YYDKDF (reference sequence). This CDR3 contains 14 residues. Trimming cost V 1 base and J 2 bases; bases outside gene matches: 2. CDR3 loop: CATSRAAGAYEQYF. In nucleotides, the CDR3 is TGTGCCACCAGCAGAGCTGCGGGGGCCTACGAGCAGTACTTC.

The V gene is TRBV12-3 or TRBV12-4, the J gene TRBJ2-2; no definite D call. V lost 2 bases to trimming and J lost 0 bases, with 19 bases between them. The CDR3 totals 19 residues. The CDR3 protein is CASSLSLLGRSANTGELFF. The DNA for the CDR3 is TGTGCCAGCAGTTTATCCCTCCTGGGAAGGTCCGCGAACACCGGGGAGCTGTTTTTT.

This clonotype was detected only a few times. The gene calls are TRBV24-1 and TRBJ2-3, with 9 bases identical to TRBD2. The CDR3 totals 17 residues. Trimming at V came to 0 bases and at J to 5 bases, leaving 8 bases not matched to a gene. Germline values: CDR1 KGHDR, CDR2 SFDVKD. The CDR3 DNA is TGTGCCACCAGTGATTTGCAAATCGGTAGCGGGGGAGATACGCAGTATTTT. It translates to CATSDLQIGSGGDTQYF.

This chain connects TRBV20-1 to TRBJ2-1; D call uncertain. This CDR3 has 12 residues. CDR1 and CDR2 from the germline V gene are DFQATT and SNEGSKA (reference sequence). Trimming shortened V by 0 bases and J by 7 bases, and 7 bases separated the two germline ends. The CDR3 DNA reads TGCAGTGCTAGAGAGCAGTGGAATGAGCAGTTCTTC. Residues: CSAREQWNEQFF.

This clonotype appeared many times. V usage is TRBV7-2 and J usage is TRBJ2-6; D not resolved. The V end lost 4 bases, the J end lost 0 bases, and 7 bases lay between the germline ends. Germline loops: CDR1 SGHTA, CDR2 FQGNSA. This CDR3 contains 15 residues. In DNA form, the CDR3 reads TGTGCCAGCAGCTCCTGGGGCTCTGGGGCCAACGTCCTGACTTTC. Translating gives CASSSWGSGANVLTF.

This clonotype was observed at least ten times. The chain carries TRBV11-2 and TRBJ2-3; D call uncertain. Trimming took 0 bases from V and 1 from J, leaving 11 bases between them. There are 16 residues in the CDR3. Per germline, CDR1 SGHAT and CDR2 FQNNGV. CDR3 sequence (DNA): TGTGCCAGCAGCTTAGATTCCGGGTTCGGCACAGATACGCAGTATTTT. Translating gives CASSLDSGFGTDTQYF.

The rearrangement joins TRBV12-3 or TRBV12-4 to TRBJ2-7; no definite D call. This CDR3 is 14 amino acids long. The V end was cut by 3 bases, the J end by 4 bases, with 13 bases between. CDR3 sequence reads: CASSLNNMGYEQYF. The CDR3, as DNA: TGTGCCAGCAGTTTGAACAACATGGGGTACGAGCAGTACTTC.

The sample holds a few counts of this clonotype. The chain combines TRBV27 with TRBJ2-3; 11 bases line up with TRBD2. This CDR3 region has 17 residues. V lost 3 bases to trimming and J lost 4 bases; unmatched junction nucleotides: 9. Germline CDR1 reads MNHEY; CDR2 reads SMNVEV (reference sequence). The CDR3 spells CASSFRTSGRRSDTQYF. For the CDR3, the DNA is TGTGCCAGCAGTTTTCGAACTAGCGGGAGAAGATCAGATACGCAGTATTTT.

This clonotype came up a few times. The V gene is TRBV7-2, the J gene TRBJ1-6; maybe TRBD1 (6 bases). The CDR3 has 14 amino acids. Germline values: CDR1 SGHTA, CDR2 FQGNSA. Trimming took off 6 bases at V and 8 bases at J, with 14 bases between the two ends. CDR3 sequence: CASRDRISYSPLHF. The CDR3 coding sequence is TGTGCCAGCAGAGACAGGATCTCTTATTCACCCCTCCACTTT.